Presented here are 5 T cell receptor beta chains from one specimen sequenced in a study of blood T cell repertoires in COVID-19. Measured with immunoSEQ multiplex PCR; TCRdb has only the in-frame clones, and not every one. The table includes more than 300,000 clones, approximately 90% detected once. What was sequenced was PBMCs or T cells enriched from blood (not recorded which). The source of these receptors is a woman in her 30s who had been exposed to COVID-19.

The V gene is TRBV2, the J gene TRBJ1-2; 11 bases align to TRBD1. Germline-derived CDR1 and CDR2 are SNHLY and FYNNEI. Trimming cost V 6 bases and J 2 bases; bases outside gene matches: 5. The CDR3 contains 15 residues. CDR3 residues: CASSDGQGANYGYTF. The CDR3 bases are TGTGCCAGCAGCGACGGACAGGGGGCGAACTATGGCTACACCTTC.

V and J are TRBV7-9 and TRBJ1-2, with D perhaps TRBD1 (5 bases). Trimming cost V 1 base and J 3 bases, with 6 bases left between them. The germline gives CDR1 SEHNR, CDR2 FQNEAQ (reference sequence). The CDR3 has 13 amino acids. CDR3 amino acids: CASSLEGHYGYTF. Written as DNA, the CDR3 is TGTGCCAGCAGCTTAGAGGGGCACTATGGCTACACCTTC.

This sequence joins TRBV4-1 and TRBJ2-3; TRBD1 aligns across 8 bases. Germline assignment: CDR1 MGHRA and CDR2 YSYEKL. Germline trimming cut 4 bases from V and 3 bases from J; bases unmatched to any gene: 3. This CDR3 region has 14 residues. CDR3: CASSPNRGTDTQYF. CDR3 coding DNA: TGCGCCAGCAGCCCCAACAGGGGGACAGATACGCAGTATTTT.

This chain uses TRBV5-4 with TRBJ2-7, with 11 bases matching TRBD1. The CDR3 is made up of 15 amino acids. The ends lost 4 bases at V and 2 bases at J; junction bases unmatched: 5. Germline CDR1 is SGHNT and CDR2 is YYREEE (reference sequence). CDR3: CASSLGTGGPYEQYF. CDR3 sequence (DNA): TGTGCCAGCAGCCTGGGGACAGGGGGGCCCTACGAGCAGTACTTC. Complete variable domain (other parts from reference TRBV5-4 and TRBJ2-7): ETGVTQSPTHLIKTRGQQVTLRCSSQSGHNTVSWYQQALGQGPQFIFQYYREEENGRGNFPPRFSGLQFPNYSSELNVNALELDDSALYLCASSLGTGGPYEQYFGPGTRLTVT.

CDR3 loop: CASSSRQKYEQYF. CDR3 sequence (DNA): TGTGCCAGCAGCTCGAGACAAAAATACGAGCAGTACTTC. The genes are TRBV5-8 and TRBJ2-7, with unresolved D. CDR1 is SGHTS, CDR2 YDEGEE, per germline. The CDR3 sequence is 13 residues long. Trimming shortened V by 3 bases and J by 4 bases, and 11 bases separated the two germline ends. Based on the CDR3 plus reference TRBV5-8 and TRBJ2-7, the full variable domain is EAGVTQSPTHLIKTRGQQATLRCSPISGHTSVYWYQQALGLGLQFLLWYDEGEERNRGNFPPRFSGRQFPNYSSELNVNALELEDSALYLCASSSRQKYEQYFGPGTRLTVT.